A single sample gave rise to the 15 T cell receptor beta chains below, sequenced in a study of T cell repertoires in cytomegalovirus infection (dated by TCRdb to the late 2010s). TCRdb records Illumina HiSeq 1500 as the sequencer. TCRdb's own reprocessing of the public reads used fastp at Q25 and MiXCR and kept productive beta chains. All rows with the same CDR3 protein become a single entry with the most common DNA and genes. For this sample the table gives almost 500,000 distinct CDR3 sequences, of which roughly 10% were detected only once. Clones ranked in the top ten supply about 9.4% of the sample. The sequenced sample was PBMCs. The receptor source for this set is a human donor in good health (CMV status not recorded). Some clones in this sample may be carry-over from other donors' samples.

The rearrangement uses TRBV10-3 and TRBJ1-3, with 9 bases that match TRBD1. Germline CDR1 is ENHRY and CDR2 is SYGVKD. The V and J ends lost 10 bases and 3 bases, in that order; junction bases with no gene match: 7. The CDR3 is 14 amino acids. The DNA of the CDR3 is TGTGCCACCGCCAGACAGGGGGTTGGAAACACCATATATTTT. Translating gives CATARQGVGNTIYF.

In its sample, this clonotype was seen many times. The chain links TRBV2 to TRBJ2-1; possibly TRBD1 for D (6 bases). In germline, CDR1 is SNHLY, CDR2 FYNNEI. Trimming left V 8 bases short and J 6 bases short, with 17 bases between. The CDR3 sequence is 14 residues long. The CDR3 DNA reads as TGTGCCAGCGGGGTAAAGGGGGTCCCCAATGAGCAGTTCTTC. Translated: CASGVKGVPNEQFF.

The sample holds a few counts of this clonotype. The rearrangement links TRBV19 to TRBJ1-1; tentatively, D is TRBD1 (5 bases). Trimming removed 3 bases from V and 11 bases from J, with 13 bases in between. CDR1 LNHDA and CDR2 SQIVND come from the germline V gene (reference sequence). The CDR3 has 12 residues. As DNA, the CDR3 is TGTGCCAGTAGTATGGAGGGACCGGGGGCTTTCTTT. Translation: CASSMEGPGAFF.

This clonotype was picked up a small number of times. This chain joins TRBV4-2 and TRBJ1-2; D is unresolved. This CDR3 is 14 amino acids long. V dropped 0 bases and J dropped 2 bases, with 7 bases sitting between them. The germline gives CDR1 LGHNA, CDR2 YNFKEQ. CDR3 nucleotide sequence: TGTGCCAGCAGCCAAGATAGGCAGAACTATGGCTACACCTTC. Amino acids: CASSQDRQNYGYTF.

This clonotype was recorded at least ten times. The genes are TRBV7-2 and TRBJ2-7, with D possibly being TRBD2 (6 bases). The CDR3 covers 15 residues. V lost 4 bases and J 0 bases, leaving 13 bases between the germline ends. Germline CDR1 reads SGHTA; CDR2 reads FQGNSA. The chain's CDR3 is CASSSPGVYSYEQYF. CDR3 nucleotide sequence: TGTGCCAGCAGCTCGCCGGGAGTCTACTCCTACGAGCAGTACTTC.

This clonotype has only a few counts. CDR3 region: CASSLPGVSYNEQFF. The CDR3 DNA reads TGTGCCAGCAGCCTCCCTGGGGTGTCCTACAATGAGCAGTTCTTC. The chain is built from TRBV9 and TRBJ2-1; D uncertain. CDR1 SGDLS and CDR2 YYNGEE come from the germline V gene. There are 15 residues in the CDR3. V was clipped by 4 bases and J by 1 base, with 12 bases between them.

This clonotype was seen more than once but under ten times. In DNA, the CDR3 is TGTGCCAGTAGTATTGTGCGGGGAGCGGGCACTGAAGCTTTCTTT. Translated, it gives CASSIVRGAGTEAFF. The V and J genes are TRBV19 and TRBJ1-1; no firm D call. Germline-derived CDR1 and CDR2 are LNHDA and SQIVND (reference sequence). The CDR3 covers 15 residues. The germline V and J ends were trimmed by 3 bases and 4 bases, with 15 bases remaining between them.

The sample holds a few counts of this clonotype. The rearrangement joins TRBV20-1 to TRBJ2-2; tentatively, D is TRBD2 (5 bases). The CDR3 sequence is 12 residues long. Germline V gene sequence: CDR1 DFQATT, CDR2 SNEGSKA (reference sequence). Trimming stripped 3 bases from V and 6 bases from J, with 8 bases between. The DNA for the CDR3 is TGCAGTGCTAGGAGGGCCCCCGGGGAGCTGTTTTTT. It codes for CSARRAPGELFF.

CDR3 sequence reads: CSALGGADIQYF. In DNA form, the CDR3 reads TGCAGTGCCCTCGGGGGGGCGGACATTCAGTACTTC. The V call is TRBV20-1, the J call TRBJ2-4, with 8 bases aligning to TRBD2. Germline CDR1 and CDR2: DFQATT and SNEGSKA (reference sequence). The length of the CDR3 is 12 residues. The V segment lost 6 bases and the J segment 8 bases; nucleotides outside the gene matches: 6.

This clonotype was detected a few times. The CDR3 DNA reads as TGCGCCAGCAGCTTGACCGGGACGTCCAGCTCCTATAATTCACCCCTCCACTTT. Translated, it gives CASSLTGTSSSYNSPLHF. The chain carries TRBV5-1 and TRBJ1-6, with D perhaps TRBD1 (5 bases). Germline-derived CDR1 and CDR2 are SGHRS and YFSETQ. Trimming shortened V by 1 base and J by 0 bases, and 14 bases separated the two germline ends. The CDR3 has 18 residues.

The chain recombines TRBV9 with TRBJ1-5, with D possibly matching TRBD1 (5 bases). The CDR3 loop spans 14 amino acids. The V gene lost 4 bases and the J gene lost 6 bases, with 14 bases spanning the gap. The germline V gene has CDR1 SGDLS and CDR2 YYNGEE. CDR3 loop: CASSPRGVGQPQHF. The CDR3 bases are TGTGCCAGCAGCCCCCGGGGGGTGGGTCAGCCCCAGCATTTT.

Many counts were recorded for this clonotype. This chain uses TRBV7-2 with TRBJ2-7; TRBD1 agrees at 10 bases. Germline CDR1 is SGHTA and CDR2 is FQGNSA. V was pared by 5 bases and J by 3 bases, with 7 bases of the junction left unmatched. The CDR3 has 15 amino acids. In DNA, the CDR3 is TGTGCCAGCAGCGTGACCGGGACAGGGGTCTACGAGCAGTACTTC. Translation: CASSVTGTGVYEQYF.

This clonotype has ten or more counts. This sequence joins TRBV7-9 and TRBJ2-7; weak D call: TRBD1 (6 bases). Germline-derived CDR1 and CDR2 are SEHNR and FQNEAQ (reference sequence). Trimming pared 2 bases from V and 7 bases from J, leaving 15 bases between. The CDR3 is 14 residues long. CDR3 sequence reads: CASSLQGTDGEQYF. CDR3 sequence (DNA): TGTGCCAGCAGCTTACAGGGGACCGACGGGGAGCAGTACTTC.

This clonotype came up many times. The V and J genes are TRBV6-4 and TRBJ2-1; TRBD2 aligns across 9 bases. J was trimmed by 4 bases and V by 0 bases; bases with no gene match: 7. The CDR3 loop spans 17 amino acids. Germline CDR1 and CDR2: MRHNA and SNTAGT. The CDR3 loop reads CASSDSTAGGSYNEQFF. The CDR3 DNA is TGTGCCAGCAGTGACTCGACGGCGGGGGGGTCGTACAATGAGCAGTTCTTC.

This clonotype has only a few counts. The rearrangement joins TRBV7-9 to TRBJ2-1; D gene ambiguous. V dropped 4 bases and J dropped 3 bases, with 13 bases sitting between them. CDR1 SEHNR and CDR2 FQNEAQ come from the germline V gene (reference sequence). This CDR3 is 15 amino acids long. This CDR3 is CASSSPQLNYNEQFF. The CDR3 region has the DNA TGTGCCAGCAGCTCCCCCCAGTTGAACTACAATGAGCAGTTCTTC.